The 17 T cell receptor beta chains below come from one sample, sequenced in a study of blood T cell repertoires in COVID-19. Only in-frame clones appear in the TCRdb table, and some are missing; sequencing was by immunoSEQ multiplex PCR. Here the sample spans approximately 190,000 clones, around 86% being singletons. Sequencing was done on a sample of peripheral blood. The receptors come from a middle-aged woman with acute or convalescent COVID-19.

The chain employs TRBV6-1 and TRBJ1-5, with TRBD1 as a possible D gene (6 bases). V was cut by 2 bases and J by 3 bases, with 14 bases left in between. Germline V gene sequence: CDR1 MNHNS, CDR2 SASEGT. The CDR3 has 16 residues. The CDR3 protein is CASSEWAGANNQPQHF. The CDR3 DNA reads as TGTGCCAGCAGTGAATGGGCAGGGGCAAACAATCAGCCCCAGCATTTT.

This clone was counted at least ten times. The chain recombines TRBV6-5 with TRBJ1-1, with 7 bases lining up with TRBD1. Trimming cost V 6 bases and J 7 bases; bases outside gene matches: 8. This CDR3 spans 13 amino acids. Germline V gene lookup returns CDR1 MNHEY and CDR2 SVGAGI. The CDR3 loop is CASRKIQGGEAFF. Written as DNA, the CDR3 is TGTGCCAGCAGGAAAATCCAGGGGGGTGAAGCTTTCTTT.

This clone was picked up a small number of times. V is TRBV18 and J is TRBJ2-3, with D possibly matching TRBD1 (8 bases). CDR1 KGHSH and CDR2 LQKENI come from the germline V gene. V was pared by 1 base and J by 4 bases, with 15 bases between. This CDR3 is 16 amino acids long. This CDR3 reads CASSPLTGGGPDTQYF. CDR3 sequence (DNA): TGTGCCAGCTCACCACTAACAGGGGGGGGCCCAGATACGCAGTATTTT. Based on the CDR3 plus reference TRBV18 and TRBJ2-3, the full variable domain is NAGVMQNPRHLVRRRGQEARLRCSPMKGHSHVYWYRQLPEEGLKFMVYLQKENIIDESGMPKERFSAEFPKEGPSILRIQQVVRGDSAAYFCASSPLTGGGPDTQYFGPGTRLTVL.

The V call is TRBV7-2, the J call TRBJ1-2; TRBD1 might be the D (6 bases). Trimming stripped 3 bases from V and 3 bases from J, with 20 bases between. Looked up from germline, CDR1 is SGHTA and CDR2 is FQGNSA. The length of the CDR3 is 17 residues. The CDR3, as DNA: TGTGCCAGCAGCTTTTTATCGGGCGGGGGCATAGACTATGGCTACACCTTC. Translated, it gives CASSFLSGGGIDYGYTF.

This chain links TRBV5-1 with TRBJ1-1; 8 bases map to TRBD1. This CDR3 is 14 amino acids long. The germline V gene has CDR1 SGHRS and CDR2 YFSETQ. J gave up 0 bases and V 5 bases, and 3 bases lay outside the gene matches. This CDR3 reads CASRWTGMNTEAFF. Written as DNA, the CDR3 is TGCGCCAGCAGGTGGACAGGGATGAACACTGAAGCTTTCTTT. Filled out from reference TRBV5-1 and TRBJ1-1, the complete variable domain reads KAGVTQTPRYLIKTRGQQVTLSCSPISGHRSVSWYQQTPGQGLQFLFEYFSETQRNKGNFPGRFSGRQFSNSRSEMNVSTLELGDSALYLCASRWTGMNTEAFFGQGTRLTVV.

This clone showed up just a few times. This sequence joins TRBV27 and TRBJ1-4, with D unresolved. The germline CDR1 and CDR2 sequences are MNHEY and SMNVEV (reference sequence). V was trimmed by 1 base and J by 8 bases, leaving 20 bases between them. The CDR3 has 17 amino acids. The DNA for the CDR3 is TGTGCCAGCAGTTTATTAAGGCGGCCCGGCGGAAGGGAAAAACTGTTTTTT. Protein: CASSLLRRPGGREKLFF. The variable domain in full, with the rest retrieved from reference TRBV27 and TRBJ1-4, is EAQVTQNPRYLITVTGKKLTVTCSQNMNHEYMSWYRQDPGLGLRQIYYSMNVEVTDKGDVPEGYKVSRKEKRNFPLILESPSPNQTSLYFCASSLLRRPGGREKLFFGSGTQLSVL.

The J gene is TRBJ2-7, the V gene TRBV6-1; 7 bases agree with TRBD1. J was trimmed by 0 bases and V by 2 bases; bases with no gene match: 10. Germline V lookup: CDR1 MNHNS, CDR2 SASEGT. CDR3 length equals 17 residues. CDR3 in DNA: TGTGCCAGCAGTGAAATTCTCTGGGACAGAAGCTCCTACGAGCAGTACTTC. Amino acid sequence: CASSEILWDRSSYEQYF.

As DNA, the CDR3 is TGTGCCAGCAGCTCAACCTGGGACAGTTATGGCTACACCTTC. Translated: CASSSTWDSYGYTF. The J gene is TRBJ1-2, the V gene TRBV7-2; 7 bases align to TRBD1. The CDR3 is 14 amino acids. Per germline, CDR1 SGHTA and CDR2 FQGNSA. V was pared by 4 bases and J by 5 bases, with 7 bases of the junction left unmatched.

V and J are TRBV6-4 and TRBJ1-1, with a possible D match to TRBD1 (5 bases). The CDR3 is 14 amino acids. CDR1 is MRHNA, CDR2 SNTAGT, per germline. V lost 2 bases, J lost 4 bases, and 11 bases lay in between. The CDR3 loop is CASSDPGMGTEAFF. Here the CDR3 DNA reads TGTGCCAGCAGTGACCCAGGGATGGGCACTGAAGCTTTCTTT.

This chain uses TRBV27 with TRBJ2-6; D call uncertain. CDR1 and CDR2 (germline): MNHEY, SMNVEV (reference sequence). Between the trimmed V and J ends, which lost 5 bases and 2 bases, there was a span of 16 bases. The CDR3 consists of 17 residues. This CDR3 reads CASSPLESTTGANVLTF. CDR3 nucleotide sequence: TGTGCCAGCAGTCCTTTGGAGTCGACCACTGGGGCCAACGTCCTGACTTTC.

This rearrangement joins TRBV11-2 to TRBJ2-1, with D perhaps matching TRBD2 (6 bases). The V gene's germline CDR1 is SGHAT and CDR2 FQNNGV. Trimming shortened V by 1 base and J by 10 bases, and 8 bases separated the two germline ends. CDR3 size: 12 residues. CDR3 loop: CASSLVREEQFF. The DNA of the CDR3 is TGTGCCAGCAGCTTAGTTCGGGAGGAGCAGTTCTTC.

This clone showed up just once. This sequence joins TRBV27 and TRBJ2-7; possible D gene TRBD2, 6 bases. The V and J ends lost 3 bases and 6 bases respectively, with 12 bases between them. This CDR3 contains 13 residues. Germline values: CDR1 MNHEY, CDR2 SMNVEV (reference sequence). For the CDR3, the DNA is TGTGCCAGCAGTTTCGGGACGGGACTCGAGCAGTACTTC. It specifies CASSFGTGLEQYF.

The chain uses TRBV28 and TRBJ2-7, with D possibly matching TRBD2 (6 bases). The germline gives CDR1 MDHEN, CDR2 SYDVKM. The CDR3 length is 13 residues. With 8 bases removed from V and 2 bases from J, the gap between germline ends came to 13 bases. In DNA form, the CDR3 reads TGTGCCAGCTATTCCCGCGGGACCTACGAGCAGTACTTC. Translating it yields CASYSRGTYEQYF.

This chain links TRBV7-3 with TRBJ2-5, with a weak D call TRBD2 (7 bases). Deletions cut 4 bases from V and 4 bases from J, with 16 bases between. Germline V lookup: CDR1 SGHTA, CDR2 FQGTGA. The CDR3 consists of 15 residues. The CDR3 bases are TGTGCCAGCAGCTCGATGGGGGGGCTTCGAGAGACCCAGTACTTC. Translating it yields CASSSMGGLRETQYF.

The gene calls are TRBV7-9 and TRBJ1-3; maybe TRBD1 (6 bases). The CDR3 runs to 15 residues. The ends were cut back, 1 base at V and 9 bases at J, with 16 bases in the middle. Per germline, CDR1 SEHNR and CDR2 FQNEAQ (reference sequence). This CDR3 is CASSLDGTPKGTIYF. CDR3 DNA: TGTGCCAGCAGCTTAGACGGGACACCCAAGGGCACCATATATTTT.

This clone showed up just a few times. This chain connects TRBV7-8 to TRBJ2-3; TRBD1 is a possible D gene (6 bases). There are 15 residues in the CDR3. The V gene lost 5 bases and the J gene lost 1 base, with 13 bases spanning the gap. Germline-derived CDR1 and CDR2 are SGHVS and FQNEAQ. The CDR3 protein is CASSPNSGGTDTQYF. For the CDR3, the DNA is TGTGCCAGCAGCCCGAATTCAGGGGGCACAGATACGCAGTATTTT.

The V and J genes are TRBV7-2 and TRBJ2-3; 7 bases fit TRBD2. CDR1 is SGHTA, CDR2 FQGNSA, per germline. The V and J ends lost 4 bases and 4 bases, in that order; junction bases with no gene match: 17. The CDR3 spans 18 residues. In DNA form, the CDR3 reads TGTGCCAGCAGCTACCGGGGCGGGGCGGCGGGAGCTGCAGATACGCAGTATTTT. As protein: CASSYRGGAAGAADTQYF.